This T cell receptor (beta chain) was captured in a study of OX40 agonist ivuxolimab in advanced cancers. Concerning the study at large: The costimulatory receptor OX40 (CD134) was targeted by ivuxolimab, a fully human IgG2 agonistic monoclonal antibody. Intravenous ivuxolimab was administered to patients every 2 weeks at six dose levels: 0.01, 0.1, 0.3, 1.5, 3 and 10 mg/kg. Of the approximately 54 dose-escalation patients, hepatocellular carcinoma was present in approximately 20, melanoma in around 15, renal cell carcinoma in 9 and head and neck cancer in 9. In the dose-escalation cohort, roughly 80% of patients were male, and the mean age was approximately 64 years, with a range of 23 to 79. Prior anti-PD-1, anti-PD-L1 or anti-CTLA-4 therapy was permitted, and checkpoint inhibitors had been received by approximately 39% of dose-escalation patients. Partial responses occurred in three dose-escalation patients: two with cutaneous melanoma and one with hepatocellular carcinoma. Peripheral TCRbeta sequencing was intended to test whether TCR sequence diversity was altered and clonal T-cell expansion was caused by ivuxolimab. The paper reports the monotherapy dose-escalation portion (N of about 50 patients) of the phase I ivuxolimab trial.

Including cysteine and phenylalanine, the CDR3 has 13 amino acids. The only DNA kept is the CDR3, 39 bases in frame from the first base. CDR1 and CDR2 were assigned from the germline V gene (reference sequence) as MNHEY and SMNVEV. V is clipped by 3 bases and J by 1 base, and the sequence between their germline boundaries is 6 bases long. The trial excluded patients who had a history of autoimmune disease or were on systemic immunosuppression. In every dose cohort, peripheral blood was drawn for TCR sequencing at baseline, cycle 4 day 1, and cycle 7 day 1. Samples came from an open-label, multicenter, first-in-human phase I dose-escalation trial of ivuxolimab. Adults with locally advanced or metastatic head and neck squamous cell, hepatocellular, melanoma or renal cell carcinoma were enrolled in the trial. Before TCR sequencing, CD4+ and CD8+ T cells were separately sorted from peripheral blood. To sequence the TCRbeta CDR3 region, genomic DNA was isolated from the sorted cells. TCRbeta CDR3 regions were sequenced using the immunoSEQ Assay. Held by TCRdb, this immuneACCESS table contains in-frame sequences only and omits some clones. Under half of the omission traces to an unresolved V gene where checked; the cause of the rest is unknown. The sample table holds about 62,000 clones, of which approximately 91% were seen once. The top ten hold approximately 5.4% of the sample.

Study-wide conclusions, independent of this receptor: Partial responders in the 0.1-3.0 mg/kg groups had among the lowest normalized peripheral clonal expansion, especially among CD8+ T cells. After ivuxolimab, expanded clones were on average more numerous among CD8+ T cells than among CD4+ T cells. Low levels of normalized T-cell clonal expansion were also seen in some patients who did not respond. Which antigens the clonally expanded peripheral T cells were specific for was not determined. At doses of 0.1 to 3.0 mg/kg, clonal expansion of both CD4+ and CD8+ T cells in blood was seen between baseline and week 6.

This clone was picked up one time. The antigen this receptor binds is unknown. No base quality information exists; no much larger clone differs at one position. Recombination linked TRBV27 to TRBJ1-2; no D gene call is confident. Sequencing was performed on CD4+ or CD8+ T cells sorted from blood, taken in a trial of the OX40 agonist ivuxolimab. The sequence was obtained from an adult with an advanced solid tumor such as melanoma, head and neck, liver or kidney cancer. The bases are TGTGCCAGCAGTTTTGGGTTTAACTATGGCTACACCTTC. This sequence encodes CASSFGFNYGYTF.